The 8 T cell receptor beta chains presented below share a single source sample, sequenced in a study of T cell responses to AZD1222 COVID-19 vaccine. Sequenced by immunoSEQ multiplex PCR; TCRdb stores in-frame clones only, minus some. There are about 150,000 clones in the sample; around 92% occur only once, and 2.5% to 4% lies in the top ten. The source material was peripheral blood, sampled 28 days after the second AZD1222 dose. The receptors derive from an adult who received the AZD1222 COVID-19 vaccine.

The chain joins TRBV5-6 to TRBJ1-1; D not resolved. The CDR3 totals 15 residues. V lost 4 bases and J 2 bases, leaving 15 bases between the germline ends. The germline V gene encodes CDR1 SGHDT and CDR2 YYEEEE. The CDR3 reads CASSPYTIKNTEAFF. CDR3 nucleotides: TGTGCCAGCAGCCCGTACACAATTAAAAACACTGAAGCTTTCTTT.

CDR3 nucleotides: TGTGCCAGCAGTGAGGGGACATTCCAAGAGACCCAGTACTTC. Residues: CASSEGTFQETQYF. V gene TRBV25-1 combines with J gene TRBJ2-5; D is possibly TRBD1 (6 bases). Trimming took off 3 bases at V and 1 base at J, with 9 bases between the two ends. CDR1 is MGHDK and CDR2 is SYGVNS in the germline V gene. The CDR3 has 14 residues.

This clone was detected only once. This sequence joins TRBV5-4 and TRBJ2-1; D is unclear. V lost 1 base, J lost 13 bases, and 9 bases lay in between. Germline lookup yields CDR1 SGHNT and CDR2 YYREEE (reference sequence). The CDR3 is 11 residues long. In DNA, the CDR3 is TGTGCCAGCAGCTTGAACCAGGTTCAGTTCTTC. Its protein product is CASSLNQVQFF.

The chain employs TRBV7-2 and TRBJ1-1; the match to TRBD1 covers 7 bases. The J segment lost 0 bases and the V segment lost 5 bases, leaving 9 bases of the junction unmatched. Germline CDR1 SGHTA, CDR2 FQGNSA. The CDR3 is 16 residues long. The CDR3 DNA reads TGTGCCAGCAGCCGGGGAATGGGACAGATGAACACTGAAGCTTTCTTT. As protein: CASSRGMGQMNTEAFF. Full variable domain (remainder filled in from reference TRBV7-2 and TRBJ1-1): GAGVSQSPSNKVTEKGKDVELRCDPISGHTALYWYRQSLGQGLEFLIYFQGNSAPDKSGLPSDRFSAERTGGSVSTLTIQRTQQEDSAVYLCASSRGMGQMNTEAFFGQGTRLTVV.

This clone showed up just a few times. CDR3 in amino acids: CASSAVRSRPQHF. CDR3 sequence (DNA): TGTGCCAGCAGTGCAGTACGGAGCCGGCCCCAGCATTTT. This chain joins TRBV2 and TRBJ1-5; D unresolved. V was pared by 4 bases and J by 9 bases, with 13 bases between. Germline V CDR1 and CDR2: SNHLY, FYNNEI. The length of the CDR3 is 13 residues.

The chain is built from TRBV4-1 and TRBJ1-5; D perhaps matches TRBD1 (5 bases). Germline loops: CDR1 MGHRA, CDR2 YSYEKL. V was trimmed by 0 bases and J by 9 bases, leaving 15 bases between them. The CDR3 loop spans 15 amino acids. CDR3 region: CASSQDHGPQGPQHF. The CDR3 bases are TGCGCCAGCAGCCAAGATCATGGGCCCCAGGGGCCCCAGCATTTT.

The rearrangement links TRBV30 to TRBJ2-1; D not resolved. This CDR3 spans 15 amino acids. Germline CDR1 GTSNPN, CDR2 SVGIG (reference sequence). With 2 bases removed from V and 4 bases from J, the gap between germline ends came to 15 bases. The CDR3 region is CAWSPSLPGYNEQFF. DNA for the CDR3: TGTGCCTGGAGTCCCAGTCTCCCTGGGTACAATGAGCAGTTCTTC.

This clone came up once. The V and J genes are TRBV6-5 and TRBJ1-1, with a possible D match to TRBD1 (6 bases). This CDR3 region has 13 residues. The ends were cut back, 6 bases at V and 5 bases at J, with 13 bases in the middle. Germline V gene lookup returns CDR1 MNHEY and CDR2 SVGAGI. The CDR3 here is CASRRGWDTEAFF. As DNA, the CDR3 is TGTGCCAGCAGAAGGGGGTGGGATACTGAAGCTTTCTTT.